The T cell receptor beta chain under discussion was sequenced for a study of beta chain features in type 1 diabetes. Study overall: Cell yields, gender and age were similar in healthy donors and patients. Study-wide results and limits: The VDJ junctions of type 1 diabetes patients carried fewer insertions and more deletions.

The CDR3 is 18 amino acids. Germline CDR1 reads MNHEY; CDR2 reads SMNVEV (reference sequence). The J segment lost 3 bases and the V segment lost 3 bases, leaving 8 bases of the junction unmatched. Each population that was sorted was more than 95% pure. Remarks on this clone: No antigen is known for it.

The investigators reverse transcribed all of the isolated RNA, so they sequenced expressed TCRB transcripts. Repertoires were generated with immunoSEQ multiplex PCR, while TCRdb's copy carries only in-frame clones and drops some. The sample contains 130,000 to 150,000 clones, roughly 7.2% of which appear only once. This sequence was found in a woman in her twenties or thirties in good health. The sequencing input was central memory CD4+ T cells from blood. The V gene is TRBV27, the J gene TRBJ2-3; 14 nucleotides match TRBD2. DNA of the CDR3: TGTGCCAGCAGTTTTATCCCCAGGACTAGCGGGAGGACAGATACGCAGTATTTT. Its protein is CASSFIPRTSGRTDTQYF.